The next 10 T cell receptor beta chains were all read from a single sample in a study of human T cells and chemical hapten exposure. From the RACE reads, TCRdb called clonotypes with MiXCR, one entry per CDR3 protein. Among about 82,000 distinct CDR3 sequences listed, 10% to 15% were seen once. The sample's time point: patch test 3, about 24 weeks after DPC sensitization. Treatment noted: therapeutic diphenylcyclopropenone sensitization with weekly scalp DPC. The input for sequencing was whole blood, taken in connection with sensitization to the hapten diphenylcyclopropenone (DPC). The receptors were gathered from a woman in her forties or fifties with alopecia areata. Some clones in this sample may be carry-over from other donors' samples.

The table lists this clonotype with many counts. V usage is TRBV11-3 and J usage is TRBJ2-1; no clear D. V was clipped by 5 bases and J by 11 bases, with 13 bases between them. Germline V CDR1 and CDR2: SGHNT, YENEEA. The CDR3 extends over 12 amino acids. CDR3 loop: CASSRDGLQQFF. CDR3 nucleotides: TGTGCCAGCAGCCGAGACGGCTTACAGCAGTTCTTC. Supplemented by reference TRBV11-3 and TRBJ2-1, the full variable domain reads EAGVVQSPRYKIIEKKQPVAFWCNPISGHNTLYWYLQNLGQGPELLIRYENEEAVDDSQLPKDRFSAERLKGVDSTLKIQPAELGDSAVYLCASSRDGLQQFFGPGTRLTVL.

This clonotype was found a few times. This chain connects TRBV12-3 or TRBV12-4 to TRBJ2-1; 11 bases fit TRBD2. The CDR3 contains 16 residues. After removal of 6 bases from V and 7 bases from J, the junction contained 11 bases not matched to a gene. DNA of the CDR3: TGTGCCAGCAGGGAGATTAGCGGGAGGGCCGAGAATGAGCAGTTCTTC. Translated, it gives CASREISGRAENEQFF.

The chain joins TRBV20-1 to TRBJ2-1; TRBD2 agrees at 7 bases. V trimming: 6 bases; J trimming: 7 bases; junction bases outside the gene matches: 6. CDR1 and CDR2 from the germline V gene are DFQATT and SNEGSKA (reference sequence). This CDR3 contains 12 residues. The CDR3 bases are TGCAGTGCACGGGGACTAAGGAATGAGCAGTTCTTC. Translating gives CSARGLRNEQFF.

This clonotype occurred many times. This chain joins TRBV29-1 and TRBJ2-3; D remains ambiguous. Between the trimmed V and J ends, which lost 3 bases and 0 bases, there was a span of 4 bases. This CDR3 has 12 residues. In germline, CDR1 is SQVTM, CDR2 ANQGSEA. The CDR3 DNA sequence: TGCAGCGTTGACAAGAGCACAGATACGCAGTATTTT. The encoded protein is CSVDKSTDTQYF.

The chain has TRBV4-1 and TRBJ1-1; D is unresolved. V was pared by 3 bases and J by 5 bases, with 7 bases between. The germline V gene has CDR1 MGHRA and CDR2 YSYEKL. This CDR3 contains 12 residues. CDR3 nucleotide sequence: TGCGCCAGCAGCCAGATGGGGACTGAAGCTTTCTTT. Translating it yields CASSQMGTEAFF.

The CDR3 DNA reads TGTGCCAGTAGTATCCCCCCCTCGAATGAGCAGTTCTTC. This gives the protein CASSIPPSNEQFF. The chain uses TRBV19 and TRBJ2-1; no definite D call. This CDR3 spans 13 amino acids. V lost 3 bases to trimming and J lost 7 bases, with 10 bases between them. The germline V gene has CDR1 LNHDA and CDR2 SQIVND (reference sequence).

This chain joins TRBV19 and TRBJ2-1; the match to TRBD2 covers 11 bases. V lost 4 bases and J lost 4; bases outside the gene matches: 6. Germline V gene lookup returns CDR1 LNHDA and CDR2 SQIVND (reference sequence). The CDR3 loop spans 16 amino acids. The CDR3 region has the DNA TGTGCCAGTAGTACTGGTAGACTAGCGGGATACAATGAGCAGTTCTTC. It yields the protein CASSTGRLAGYNEQFF.

This clonotype was observed at least ten times. This sequence joins TRBV7-9 and TRBJ1-3, with TRBD1 identical over 9 bases. Germline V gene sequence: CDR1 SEHNR, CDR2 FQNEAQ (reference sequence). The CDR3 has 18 amino acids. V shed 3 bases and J 2 bases; nucleotides not matched to a gene: 11. The CDR3 DNA follows: TGTGCCAGCAGCTTTTGGTCGGGACAGGGACAAACTGGAAACACCATATATTTT. This gives the protein CASSFWSGQGQTGNTIYF.

This rearrangement joins TRBV29-1 to TRBJ1-1; D ambiguous. The CDR3 totals 10 residues. Per germline, CDR1 SQVTM and CDR2 ANQGSEA. Trimming removed 7 bases at V and 1 base at J, with 4 bases between. The CDR3 spells CSGGNTEAFF. The CDR3 DNA follows: TGCAGCGGAGGGAACACTGAAGCTTTCTTT.

This clonotype appeared many times. This chain connects TRBV20-1 to TRBJ2-1, with 12 bases lining up with TRBD2. Germline V CDR1 and CDR2: DFQATT, SNEGSKA (reference sequence). V was clipped by 5 bases and J by 4 bases; unmatched bases: 3. This CDR3 region has 14 residues. CDR3 amino acids: CSAPTSGGYNEQFF. The CDR3 DNA follows: TGCAGTGCTCCGACTAGCGGGGGATACAATGAGCAGTTCTTC.